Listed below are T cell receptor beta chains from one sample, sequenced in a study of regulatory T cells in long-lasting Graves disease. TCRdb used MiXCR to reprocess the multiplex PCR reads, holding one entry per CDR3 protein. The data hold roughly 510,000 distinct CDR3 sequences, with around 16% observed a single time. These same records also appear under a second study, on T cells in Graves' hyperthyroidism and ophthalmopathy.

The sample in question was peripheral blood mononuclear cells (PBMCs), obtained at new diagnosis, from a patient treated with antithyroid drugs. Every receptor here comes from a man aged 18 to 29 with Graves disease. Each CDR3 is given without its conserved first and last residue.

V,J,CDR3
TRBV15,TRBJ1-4,ATSREYKEKLF
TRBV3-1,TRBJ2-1,ASSRMSSYNEQF
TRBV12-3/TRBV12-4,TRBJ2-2,ASSPTSGDTGELF
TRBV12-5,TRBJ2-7,ASGFYPPRTGTYEQY
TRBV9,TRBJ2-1,ASSGSLAGGPTSGNEQF
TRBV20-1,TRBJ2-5,SAKSLETQY
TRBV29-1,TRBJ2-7,SGSAGQWGSYEQY
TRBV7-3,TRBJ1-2,ASSLARADGYT
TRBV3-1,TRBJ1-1,ASSQDLTNTEAF
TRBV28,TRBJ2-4,ASSLYQGARRLAKNIQY
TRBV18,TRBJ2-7,ASSPLGGSVYEQY
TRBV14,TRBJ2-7,ASSQEGYLFSEQY
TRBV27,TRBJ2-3,ASRPIGTSTIADTQY
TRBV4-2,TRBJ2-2,ASSQDPQRTGELF
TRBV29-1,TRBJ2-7,SVVVGLGPYEQY
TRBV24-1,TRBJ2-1,ATGTALAAEQF
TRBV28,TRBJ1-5,ASRQQGRGQPQH
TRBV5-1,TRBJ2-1,ASNPTSGSYNEQF
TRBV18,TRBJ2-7,ASSPNGGEQY
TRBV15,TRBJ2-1,ATSIVRLAEHYNEQF
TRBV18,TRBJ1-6,ASSPQAGDSPLH
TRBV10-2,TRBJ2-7,ASTRTSGRGPSYEQY
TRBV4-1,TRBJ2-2,ASSQRTSGSGTGELF
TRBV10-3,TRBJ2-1,AISDTVLSSYNEQF
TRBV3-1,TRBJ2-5,ASSQDSTGTQY
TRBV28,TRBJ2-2,ASSSFHRRGLENTGELF
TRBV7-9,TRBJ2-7,ASSPGGSDYEQY
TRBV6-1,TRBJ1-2,ASSELGTNYGYT
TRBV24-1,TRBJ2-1,ATSGMHRQGEIGEQF
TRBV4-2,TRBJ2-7,ASSQGGSGLTYEQY
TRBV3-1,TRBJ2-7,ASSQGTGEGEQY
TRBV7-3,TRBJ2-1,ASRLNVVGEQF
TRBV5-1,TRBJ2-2,ASSLADRGTGELF
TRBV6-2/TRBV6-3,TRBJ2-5,ASSYSPEGETQY
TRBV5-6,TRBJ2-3,ASSLGPGLLSPDTQY
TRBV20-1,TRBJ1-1,SARETGMNTEAF
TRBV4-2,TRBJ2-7,ASSQATYEQYFGREQY
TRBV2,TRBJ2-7,ASSDGTGVYEQY
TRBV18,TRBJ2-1,ASSPKKGVAGKPYNEQF
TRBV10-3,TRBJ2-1,AISESRTKEDEQF
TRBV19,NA,ASRARREAEQY
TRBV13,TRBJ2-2,ASSLGLYRGSGRTGELF
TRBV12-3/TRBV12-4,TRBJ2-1,ASTRGTGYNEQF